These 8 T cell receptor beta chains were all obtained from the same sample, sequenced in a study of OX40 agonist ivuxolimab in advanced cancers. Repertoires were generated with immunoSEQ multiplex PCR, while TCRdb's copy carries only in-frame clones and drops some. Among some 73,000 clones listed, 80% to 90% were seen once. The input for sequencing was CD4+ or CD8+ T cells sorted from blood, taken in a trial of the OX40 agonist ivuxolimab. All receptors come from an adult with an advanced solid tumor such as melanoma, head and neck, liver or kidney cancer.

The CDR3 loop is CASSTRQFYGYTF. Written as DNA, the CDR3 is TGTGCCAGCAGCACAAGACAGTTCTATGGCTACACCTTC. This chain links TRBV7-9 with TRBJ1-2, with TRBD1 as a possible D gene (5 bases). The CDR3 consists of 13 residues. Germline assignment: CDR1 SEHNR and CDR2 FQNEAQ (reference sequence). V was pared by 5 bases and J by 4 bases, with 11 bases between.

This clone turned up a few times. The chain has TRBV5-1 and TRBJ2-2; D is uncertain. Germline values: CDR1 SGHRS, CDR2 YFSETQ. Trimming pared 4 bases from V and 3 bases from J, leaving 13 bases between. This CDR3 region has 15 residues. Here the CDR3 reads CASSLGGRYTGELFF. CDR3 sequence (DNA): TGCGCCAGCAGCCTGGGCGGTCGCTACACCGGGGAGCTGTTTTTT.

CDR3 DNA sequence: TGTGCCAGCAGTTTAACGGGGTTGAGCTACACCTTC. Translated, it gives CASSLTGLSYTF. The genes are TRBV27 and TRBJ1-2, with D hard to call. The germline CDR1 and CDR2 sequences are MNHEY and SMNVEV (reference sequence). The CDR3 runs 12 residues. The germline V and J ends were trimmed by 2 bases and 9 bases, with 10 bases remaining between them.

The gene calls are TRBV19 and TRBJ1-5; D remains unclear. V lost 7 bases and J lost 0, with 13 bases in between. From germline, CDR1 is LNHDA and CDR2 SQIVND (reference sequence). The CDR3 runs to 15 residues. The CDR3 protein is CASKVQLYSNQPQHF. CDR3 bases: TGTGCCAGTAAGGTTCAACTATATAGCAATCAGCCCCAGCATTTT.

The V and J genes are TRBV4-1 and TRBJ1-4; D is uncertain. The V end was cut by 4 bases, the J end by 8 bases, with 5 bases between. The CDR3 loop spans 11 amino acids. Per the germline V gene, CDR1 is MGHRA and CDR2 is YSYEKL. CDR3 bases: TGCGCCAGCAGCCTCAACGAAAAACTGTTTTTT. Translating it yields CASSLNEKLFF.

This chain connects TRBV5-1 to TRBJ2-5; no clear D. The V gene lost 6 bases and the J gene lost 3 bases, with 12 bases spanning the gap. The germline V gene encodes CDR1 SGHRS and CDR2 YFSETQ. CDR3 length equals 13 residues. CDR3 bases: TGCGCCAGCAAGCGAGAGAATGAAGAGACCCAGTACTTC. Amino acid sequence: CASKRENEETQYF.

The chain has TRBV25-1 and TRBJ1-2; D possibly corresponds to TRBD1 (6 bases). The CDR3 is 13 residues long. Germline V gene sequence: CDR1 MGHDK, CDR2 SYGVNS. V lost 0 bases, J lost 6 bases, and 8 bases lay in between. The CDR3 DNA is TGTGCCAGCAGTGAATATTGGGGGCATGGCTACACCTTC. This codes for CASSEYWGHGYTF.

The CDR3 loop is CASSERLAGSVGEQYF. The CDR3 DNA reads TGCGCCAGCAGCGAAAGACTAGCGGGATCGGTGGGCGAGCAGTACTTC. This sequence joins TRBV4-1 and TRBJ2-7; TRBD2 agrees at 11 bases. Germline-derived CDR1 and CDR2 are MGHRA and YSYEKL. The J segment lost 6 bases and the V segment lost 5 bases, leaving 12 bases of the junction unmatched. There are 16 residues in the CDR3.